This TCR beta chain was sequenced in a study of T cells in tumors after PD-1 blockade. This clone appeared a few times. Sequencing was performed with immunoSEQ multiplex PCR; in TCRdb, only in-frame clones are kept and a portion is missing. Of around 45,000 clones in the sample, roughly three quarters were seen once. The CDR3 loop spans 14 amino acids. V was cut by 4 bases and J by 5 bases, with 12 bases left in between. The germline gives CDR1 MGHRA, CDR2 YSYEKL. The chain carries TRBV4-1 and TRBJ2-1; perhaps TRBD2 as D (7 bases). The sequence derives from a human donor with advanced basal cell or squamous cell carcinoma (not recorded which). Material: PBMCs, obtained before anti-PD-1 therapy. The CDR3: CASSLGAGDNEQFF. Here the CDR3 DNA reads TGCGCCAGCAGCCTGGGGGCGGGAGACAATGAGCAGTTCTTC.